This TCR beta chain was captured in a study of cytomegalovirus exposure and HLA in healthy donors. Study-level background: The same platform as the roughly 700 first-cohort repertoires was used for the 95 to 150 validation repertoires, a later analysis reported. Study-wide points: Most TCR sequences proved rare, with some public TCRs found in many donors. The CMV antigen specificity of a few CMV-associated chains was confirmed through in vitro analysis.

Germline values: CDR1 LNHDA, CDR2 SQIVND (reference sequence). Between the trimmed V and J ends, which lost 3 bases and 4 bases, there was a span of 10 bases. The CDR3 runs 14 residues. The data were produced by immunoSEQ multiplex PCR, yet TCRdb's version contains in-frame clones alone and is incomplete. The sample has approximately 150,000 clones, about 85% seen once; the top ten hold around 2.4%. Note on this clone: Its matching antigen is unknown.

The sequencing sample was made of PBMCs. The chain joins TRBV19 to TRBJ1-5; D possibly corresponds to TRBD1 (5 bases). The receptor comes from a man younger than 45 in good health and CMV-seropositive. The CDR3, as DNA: TGTGCCAGTAGTATTCCGGGGGAAAATCAGCCCCAGCATTTT. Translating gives CASSIPGENQPQHF.